This TCR beta chain was sequenced for a study of blood T cell repertoires in COVID-19. This clone was seen a few times. Participants, about 18 to 90 years old, spanned under 25 US areas. Cohort placement rested on clinical history that participants reported themselves. TCRdb keeps only in-frame clones here, not all; method: immunoSEQ multiplex PCR. Of approximately 440,000 clones listed, around 90% were seen once; the top ten hold 0.6%. In germline, CDR1 is SGHDN, CDR2 FVKESK. The V segment lost 5 bases and the J segment 0 bases; nucleotides outside the gene matches: 5. This CDR3 comprises 15 residues.

This sequence originates from a man younger than 35 who had recovered from COVID-19. Sequencing was done on a sample of PBMCs or T cells enriched from blood (not recorded which). The chain is built from TRBV14 and TRBJ1-1, with 8 bases lining up with TRBD1. CDR3 in DNA: TGTGCCAGCAGCTACAGGGGGGGCATGAACACTGAAGCTTTCTTT. This gives the protein CASSYRGGMNTEAFF.